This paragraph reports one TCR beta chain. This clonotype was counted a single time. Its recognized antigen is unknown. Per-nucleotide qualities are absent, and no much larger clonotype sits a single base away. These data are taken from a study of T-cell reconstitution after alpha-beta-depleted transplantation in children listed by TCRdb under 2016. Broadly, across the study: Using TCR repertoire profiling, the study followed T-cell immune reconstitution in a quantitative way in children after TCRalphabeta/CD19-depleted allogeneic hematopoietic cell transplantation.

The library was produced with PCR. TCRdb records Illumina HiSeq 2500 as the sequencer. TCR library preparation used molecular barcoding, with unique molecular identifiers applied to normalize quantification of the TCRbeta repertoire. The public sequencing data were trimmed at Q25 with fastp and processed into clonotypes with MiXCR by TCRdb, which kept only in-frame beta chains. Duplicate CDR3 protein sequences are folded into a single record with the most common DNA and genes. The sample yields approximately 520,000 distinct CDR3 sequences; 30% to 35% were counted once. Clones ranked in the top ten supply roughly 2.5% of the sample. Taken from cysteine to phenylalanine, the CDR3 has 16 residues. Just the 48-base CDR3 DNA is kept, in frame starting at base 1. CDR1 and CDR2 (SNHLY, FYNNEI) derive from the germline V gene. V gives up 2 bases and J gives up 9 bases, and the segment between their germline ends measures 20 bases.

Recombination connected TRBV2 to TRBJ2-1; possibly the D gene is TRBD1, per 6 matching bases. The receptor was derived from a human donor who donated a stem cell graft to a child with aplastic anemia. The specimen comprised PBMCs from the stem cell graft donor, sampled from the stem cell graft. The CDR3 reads CASSEIAASGGGEQFF. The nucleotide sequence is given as TGTGCCAGCAGTGAAATAGCCGCTAGTGGGGGCGGTGAGCAGTTCTTC.